This paragraph covers one T cell receptor beta chain sequence. Its cognate antigen is unknown. Germline is not matched at one junction end, which may reflect a read error. The CDR3 totals 20 residues. Germline CDR1 and CDR2: SGHAT and FQNNGV. This entry is derived from a study of blood T cells in healthy people across ages. Study-wide results and caveats: Across the age range, TCR beta diversity per million T cells fell in a roughly linear way.

The use of a sample-barcoded 5' primer and a J-beta primer mix characterized a second PCR of roughly 6 to 11 cycles. TCRdb reprocessed the 5' RACE reads with MiXCR, giving one entry per CDR3 protein. The top ten clones hold approximately 0.71% of a sample with roughly 1,000,000 distinct CDR3 sequences, under 30% of them seen once. These data were also reused for a study on T cells of mothers and their children. That investigation notes: All donors were healthy and Caucasian; they were a few mothers and their six children.

This sequence joins TRBV11-2 and TRBJ2-7; 11 bases align to TRBD2. This sequence originates from a girl aged 2 to 10 in good health. Sequencing used blood. The CDR3 region has the DNA TGTGTCAGCAGCTCAATGAGGGGTGTGCTAGCGGGAGGTCACTCCTACCAGCAGTACTTC. Its protein is CVSSSMRGVLAGGHSYQQYF.